This paragraph reports one T cell receptor (beta chain). The antigen it recognizes is unknown. No much larger clone is present one base from it, and per-base qualities are unavailable. Explained via the paper, the time point label denotes: roughly 6 months of natalizumab therapy. The treatment or condition label for this specimen denotes: on natalizumab therapy at sampling. Interferon beta had previously been received by all listed patients, and all PML patients were female. At 6 and 12 months of natalizumab therapy, T1 and T2 blood samples were collected, respectively. Ficoll-Hypaque density gradient centrifugation was used to isolate peripheral blood mononuclear cells. Receptor amplification or capture employed the immunoSEQ multiplex PCR assay. Each PCR was spiked with synthetic inline TR CDR3 controls spanning all V-J pairings to estimate template counts and remove amplification bias. Reads went through processing to reduce amplification and sequencing bias, and quantification was done against synthetic TR CDR3 analogs. As for the original processing: Raw data were processed in ImmunoSEQ Analyzer, with out-of-frame sequences and CDR3s containing stop codons removed, and gene names were assigned according to IMGT nomenclature. Normalized Shannon entropy, defined as 1 minus Pielou's evenness, served as the summary measure of repertoire diversity. Only TRB sequences sharing the V gene, the J gene and the CDR3 were counted as identical. Public PML clonotypes were CDR3s found in two or more PML-onset samples but not found earlier, in controls, or in public databases. Skylign with the observed count method was used to analyze CDR3 amino acid composition at each position. The table was pulled from immuneACCESS by TCRdb, which kept in-frame rearrangements only. Such tables lose some clones; where checked, under half of the loss comes from unresolved V genes, and the rest has no known cause. V, J and clone size are those of that table, while D and trimming were read from the DNA. The sample data list 29,000 or so clones, and nearly 90% of these were observed just once. Over 1.2% of the sample is in the top ten clones.

The CDR3 holds 17 amino acids from the cysteine to the phenylalanine. Left in the record is the CDR3 DNA by itself, 51 bases read in frame from the first base. CDR1 is given as SGHDN and CDR2 as FVKESK, both from the germline V gene. V is shortened by 4 bases, J by 4 bases, and the region joining them spans 19 bases. This sample was included in a study of multiple sclerosis patients with progressive multifocal leukoencephalopathy (dated by TCRdb to the late 2010s). Background for the entire study: Peripheral T and B cells were examined in MS patients who developed PML (4 under natalizumab, 1 after alemtuzumab) and in treated patients who did not develop PML. A couple of patients on natalizumab who later developed PML were tracked over time from before therapy, through 6 and 12 months, up to PML onset. The goal was to find JC virus-specific or public T-cell expansions that arose at the time of PML onset.

The investigation overall reported the following: Given the small, descriptive cohort, it remained unclear whether the study findings reflect JC virus infection or general immunocompromise. No common TRBV or TRBJ gene usage or preferential TRBV-TRBJ pairings were detected when PML developed. Although TRB clones above 0.5% frequency turned up only in PML patients, the clones expanded at PML onset were already present before and during natalizumab therapy. Most PML patients had lower normalized Shannon entropy, suggesting less diverse TRB repertoires, while values in the natalizumab-treated controls sat near 1. Analysis was restricted to peripheral blood, although for natalizumab-associated PML, cerebrospinal fluid or brain lymphocytes might be more informative.

Sequenced material: PBMCs, taken from a patient treated with natalizumab. This TCR came from a human donor with multiple sclerosis. The sequence is built from TRBV14 and TRBJ2-2, with a weak D call of TRBD2 (6 bases match). The CDR3 protein is CASSPALAAGGTGELFF. Read as DNA, the sequence is TGTGCCAGCAGCCCAGCCTTGGCAGCCGGGGGCACCGGGGAGCTGTTTTTT.